Shown below are 15 T cell receptor beta chains from a single sample sequenced in a study of post-analysis software for immune sequencing data. Overall study findings and caveats: TRBV segments more frequent in patients than in controls numbered several and included TRBV5-6, TRBV5-1 and TRBV20-1.

These TCRs are of unknown antigen specificity. TCR beta libraries were prepared from cDNA with unique molecular identifiers. One entry per CDR3 protein results from TCRdb running MiXCR on the PCR reads. The sample lists 250,000 to 300,000 distinct CDR3 sequences, 36% occurring once. What was sequenced was blood. The receptors originated from a girl aged 10-17 years with multiple sclerosis.

The genes are TRBV29-1 and TRBJ1-4; D may be TRBD1 (5 bases). The germline V gene encodes CDR1 SQVTM and CDR2 ANQGSEA. The CDR3 is made up of 13 amino acids. Trimming took 7 bases from V and 2 from J, leaving 11 bases between them. CDR3 sequence (DNA): TGCAGCGCTGCGACAGTGACTAATGAAAAACTGTTTTTT. Translating it yields CSAATVTNEKLFF.

This rearrangement joins TRBV24-1 to TRBJ2-3, with D maybe TRBD2 (6 bases). The CDR3 extends over 15 amino acids. Germline CDR1 and CDR2: KGHDR and SFDVKD. V lost 3 bases, J lost 0 bases, and 9 bases lay in between. The CDR3 DNA follows: TGTGCCACCAGTGATCCGGGGGACAGCACAGATACGCAGTATTTT. Translation: CATSDPGDSTDTQYF.

In its sample, this clonotype was seen many times. The chain couples TRBV4-1 to TRBJ2-5; D is possibly TRBD1 (5 bases). The CDR3 loop spans 16 amino acids. The germline V gene encodes CDR1 MGHRA and CDR2 YSYEKL. The germline V and J ends were trimmed by 0 bases and 5 bases, with 16 bases remaining between them. The DNA of the CDR3 is TGCGCCAGCAGCCAAGATAAGCAGGGAAGATCGGAGACCCAGTACTTC. It is translated as CASSQDKQGRSETQYF.

The V gene is TRBV12-3 or TRBV12-4, the J gene TRBJ2-4; TRBD1 matches 9 bases. The DNA end lines up better with TRBJ2-7; the J call may be wrong. This CDR3 has 16 amino acids. The CDR3 DNA is TGTGCCAGCAGTTTTGAAGGGACAGGGATAGGGTACGAGCAGTACTTC. Protein product: CASSFEGTGIGYEQYF.

Comments on this clonotype: With a much larger clone just one base away, this may be a read error. V is TRBV29-1 and J is TRBJ1-1; a weak D match, TRBD1 (6 bases). Per germline, CDR1 SQVTM and CDR2 ANQGSEA. This CDR3 has 12 residues. CDR3 in amino acids: CSGELRGTEAFF. CDR3 coding DNA: TGCAGCGGTGAACTCAGGGGAACTGAAGCTTTCTTT.

The V and J genes are TRBV4-2 and TRBJ2-2; 9 bases are shared with TRBD2. Unmatched junction bases numbered 6, after V lost 0 bases and J lost 7 bases. The CDR3 runs to 16 residues. The germline gives CDR1 LGHNA, CDR2 YNFKEQ. CDR3 sequence (DNA): TGTGCCAGCAGCCAAGATGCAGCGGGGGGAGTCGGGGAGCTGTTTTTT. Its protein product is CASSQDAAGGVGELFF.

This clonotype was detected ten times or more. The chain couples TRBV7-8 to TRBJ1-4, with TRBD1 identical over 10 bases. Germline V CDR1 and CDR2: SGHVS, FQNEAQ. V shed 5 bases, J shed 7 bases, and the junction held 7 bases outside the gene matches. The CDR3 contains 15 residues. The CDR3 DNA is TGTGCCAGCAGCCTAGGACAGGGGGGGTCTGAAAAACTGTTTTTT. It specifies CASSLGQGGSEKLFF.

This chain's CDR3 is CSARSPVGQSYNEQFF. CDR3 nucleotides: TGCAGTGCTAGATCGCCAGTGGGCCAGTCCTACAATGAGCAGTTCTTC. This chain links TRBV20-1 with TRBJ2-1, with D hard to call. The CDR3 is 16 residues long. Germline V gene sequence: CDR1 DFQATT, CDR2 SNEGSKA (reference sequence). Trimming removed 2 bases from V and 1 base from J, with 15 bases in between.

Turning to this clonotype: A much larger clone lies one base from this, so it may be a read error. The gene calls are TRBV2 and TRBJ2-5, with a tentative D call TRBD1 (6 bases). V lost 7 bases and J 11 bases, leaving 20 bases between the germline ends. CDR3 length: 13 residues. Germline CDR1 and CDR2: SNHLY and FYNNEI. The DNA for the CDR3 is TGTGCCAGCAAGGAGGACAGCCGACTCTTGCAGTACTTC. It yields the protein CASKEDSRLLQYF.

The CDR3 DNA reads TGTGCCAGCAGCCTCCGGGCCTACGAGCAGTACTTC. Its translation is CASSLRAYEQYF. V gene TRBV13 combines with J gene TRBJ2-7; D is unclear. The CDR3 covers 12 residues. The germline V gene encodes CDR1 PRHDT and CDR2 FYEKMQ (reference sequence). Trimming pared 5 bases from V and 2 bases from J, leaving 7 bases between.

The chain combines TRBV18 with TRBJ1-4; TRBD1 might be the D (6 bases). Germline CDR1 KGHSH, CDR2 LQKENI. This CDR3 comprises 16 residues. The ends were cut back, 4 bases at V and 2 bases at J, with 14 bases in the middle. The CDR3 nucleotides read TGTGCCAGCTCACAATCGCCCAGGGGTACTAATGAAAAACTGTTTTTT. Encoded protein: CASSQSPRGTNEKLFF. Full variable domain (rest looked up from reference TRBV18 and TRBJ1-4): NAGVMQNPRHLVRRRGQEARLRCSPMKGHSHVYWYRQLPEEGLKFMVYLQKENIIDESGMPKERFSAEFPKEGPSILRIQQVVRGDSAAYFCASSQSPRGTNEKLFFGSGTQLSVL.

The chain combines TRBV6-2 or TRBV6-3 with TRBJ2-3; D is possibly TRBD1 or TRBD2 (5 bases each). Germline values: CDR1 MNHEY, CDR2 SVGEGT. The CDR3 consists of 17 residues. Trimming took 8 bases from V and 2 from J, leaving 23 bases between them. The CDR3 DNA sequence: TGTGCCAGCGTGAGGGGCTACCCGAGACGGAACACAGATACGCAGTATTTT. Encoded protein: CASVRGYPRRNTDTQYF.

This clonotype showed up many times. The gene calls are TRBV6-5 and TRBJ2-3; 8 bases are shared with TRBD1. The V and J ends lost 1 base and 2 bases, in that order; junction bases with no gene match: 5. This CDR3 region has 16 residues. In germline, CDR1 is MNHEY, CDR2 SVGAGI. DNA for the CDR3: TGTGCCAGCAGTTACTTCGCAGGGGGCAACACAGATACGCAGTATTTT. Encoded protein: CASSYFAGGNTDTQYF.

The rearrangement joins TRBV2 to TRBJ1-6, with 8 bases lining up with TRBD1. V shed 6 bases and J 6 bases; nucleotides not matched to a gene: 7. The CDR3 is 15 residues long. The germline gives CDR1 SNHLY, CDR2 FYNNEI. CDR3 DNA: TGTGCCAGCAGGGACAGGGAGACGAGTAATTCACCCCTCCACTTT. It specifies CASRDRETSNSPLHF.

The chain joins TRBV9 to TRBJ1-1; D remains unclear. CDR1 is SGDLS, CDR2 YYNGEE, per germline. CDR3 length: 10 amino acids. V lost 3 bases and J lost 8, with 5 bases in between. The CDR3 sequence is CASSGSEAFF. The CDR3 DNA sequence: TGTGCCAGCAGCGGCAGCGAAGCTTTCTTT.